A selection of T cell receptor beta chains follows, all from one sample in a study of blood T cells in healthy people across ages. TCRdb reprocessed the 5' RACE reads via MiXCR and lists one record per CDR3 protein. The sample yields 1 million or so distinct CDR3 sequences, 40% to 45% seen once. Sequencing was done on a sample of blood. The receptor set was obtained from a woman aged 60-70 years in good health. CDR3s include the opening cysteine and the closing phenylalanine or tryptophan. The order of the fields is V gene, J gene, clone size, D gene, CDR3 protein, CDR3 DNA. D genes are given only for firm matches. Not every row has a clone size; where given, it reads once, few, many or a size class.

>TRBV20-1|TRBJ2-7|NA|TRBD1
CSAREAGTGSYEQYF
TGCAGTGCTAGAGAAGCCGGGACAGGTTCCTACGAGCAGTACTTC
>TRBV18|TRBJ2-5|NA|NA
CASSPVGESGETQYF
TGTGCCAGCTCACCAGTAGGGGAGTCGGGAGAGACCCAGTACTTC
>TRBV3-1|TRBJ2-3|NA|NA
CASSQEGVSTDTQYF
TGTGCCAGCAGCCAAGAGGGGGTAAGCACAGATACGCAGTATTTT
>TRBV20-1|TRBJ2-1|NA|NA
CSARDFGGKEYNEQFF
TGCAGTGCTAGAGATTTCGGCGGGAAGGAATACAATGAGCAGTTCTTC
>TRBV6-5|TRBJ1-1|NA|NA
CASRAGTMNTEAFF
TGTGCCAGCAGGGCAGGAACCATGAACACTGAAGCTTTCTTT
>TRBV5-1|TRBJ2-7|few|TRBD2
CASSLETSADEQYF
TGCGCCAGCAGCTTGGAGACTAGCGCAGACGAGCAGTACTTC
>TRBV6-5|TRBJ1-1|NA|NA
CASTSPGRMNTEAFF
TGTGCCAGCACTTCCCCAGGACGCATGAACACTGAAGCTTTCTTT
>TRBV25-1|TRBJ2-3|NA|TRBD2
CASSDVIAGDTQYF
TGTGCCAGCAGTGATGTGATAGCGGGGGATACGCAGTATTTT
>TRBV4-2|TRBJ2-2|NA|NA
CASSQVPAASNTGELFF
TGTGCCAGCAGCCAAGTGCCCGCGGCTAGCAACACCGGGGAGCTGTTTTTT
>TRBV25-1|TRBJ2-1|once|NA
CASSEVGSGDEQFF
TGTGCCAGCAGTGAAGTGGGATCGGGCGATGAGCAGTTCTTC
>TRBV20-1|TRBJ2-3|few|TRBD2
CSAARTSGSTDTQYF
TGCAGTGCTGCCCGGACTAGCGGTAGCACAGATACGCAGTATTTT
>TRBV28|TRBJ2-5|few|TRBD1
CASSSLRDREETQYF
TGTGCCAGCAGTTCCCTTCGGGACAGGGAAGAGACCCAGTACTTC
>TRBV19|TRBJ2-1|NA|TRBD2
CASLGTSGYPGHEQFF
TGTGCCAGCCTGGGGACTAGCGGCTACCCTGGGCATGAGCAGTTCTTC
>TRBV12-5|TRBJ2-3|few|TRBD2
CASGLVSRASGSIDTQYF
TGTGCTAGTGGTTTGGTATCGAGGGCTAGCGGGAGTATAGATACGCAGTATTTT
>TRBV20-1|TRBJ2-7|few|NA
CSARDPGTVHEQYF
TGCAGTGCAAGAGACCCGGGGACGGTTCACGAGCAGTACTTC
>TRBV6-7|TRBJ2-3|NA|NA
CASSFPDQDTQYF
TGTGCCAGCAGTTTTCCGGACCAAGATACGCAGTATTTT
>TRBV24-1|TRBJ2-7|few|TRBD1
CATSDRTGGVGESYEQYF
TGTGCCACCAGTGATCGGACAGGGGGAGTGGGGGAATCCTACGAGCAGTACTTC
>TRBV7-2|TRBJ1-1|NA|NA
CASSLASKAKTEAFF
TGTGCCAGCAGCTTAGCAAGCAAAGCCAAAACTGAAGCTTTCTTT
>TRBV15|TRBJ2-1|NA|NA
CATRVERLLNEQFF
TGTGCCACCAGAGTGGAAAGACTCCTCAATGAGCAGTTCTTC
>TRBV14|TRBJ2-3|NA|TRBD2
CASSQLAGIDTDTQYF
TGTGCCAGCAGCCAACTAGCGGGGATAGACACAGATACGCAGTATTTT
>TRBV7-9|TRBJ2-1|few|TRBD2
CASSPPGLTLNEQFF
TGTGCCAGCAGCCCACCGGGACTAACGCTGAATGAGCAGTTCTTC
>TRBV2|TRBJ1-6|NA|NA
CASEEGGEAYNSPLHF
TGTGCAAGCGAGGAAGGGGGAGAGGCCTATAATTCACCCCTCCACTTT
>TRBV19|TRBJ2-7|once|TRBD2
CASSLGLAGLISYEQYF
TGTGCCAGTAGTTTGGGACTAGCGGGATTGATTTCCTACGAGCAGTACTTC
>TRBV6-5|TRBJ2-1|NA|TRBD1
CASSQGTGGYNEQFF
TGTGCCAGCAGTCAGGGGACAGGGGGGTACAATGAGCAGTTCTTC
>TRBV25-1|TRBJ2-3|NA|TRBD2
CASSDPGLADRTSTDTQYF
TGTGCCAGCAGTGATCCGGGACTAGCGGACCGTACTAGCACAGATACGCAGTATTTT
>TRBV10-3|TRBJ1-4|NA|NA
CAIRRDMREKLFF
TGTGCCATCAGAAGGGACATGCGGGAAAAACTGTTTTTT
>TRBV29-1|TRBJ2-3|NA|NA
CSVGRSPGRGGTDTQYF
TGCAGCGTTGGCCGTTCCCCCGGACGAGGAGGCACAGATACGCAGTATTTT
>TRBV5-1|TRBJ2-5|NA|TRBD2
CASSPQTSGRETQYF
TGCGCCAGCAGCCCCCAGACTAGCGGAAGAGAGACCCAGTACTTC
>TRBV9|TRBJ2-7|NA|TRBD2
CASSVSALAETYEQYF
TGTGCCAGCAGCGTTTCGGCACTAGCGGAAACCTACGAGCAGTACTTC
>TRBV14|TRBJ2-1|NA|NA
CASSQASGTPRYNEQFF
TGTGCCAGCAGCCAAGCTTCCGGGACTCCACGGTACAATGAGCAGTTCTTC
>TRBV6-9|TRBJ2-7|few|NA
CASRQPLVSYEQYF
TGTGCCAGCAGGCAACCCCTAGTCTCCTACGAGCAGTACTTC
>TRBV13|TRBJ2-7|NA|NA
CASSRRLVEAEQYF
TGTGCCAGCAGCCGGCGACTAGTCGAAGCTGAGCAGTACTTC
>TRBV5-1|TRBJ1-2|NA|NA
CASSFNSGDGYTF
TGCGCCAGCAGCTTTAACTCAGGGGATGGCTACACCTTC
>TRBV5-1|TRBJ1-1|NA|NA
CASSAIGDGNTEAFF
TGCGCCAGCAGCGCCATAGGGGATGGGAACACTGAAGCTTTCTTT
>TRBV6-5|TRBJ1-2|NA|NA
CASSWGGANGYTF
TGTGCCAGCAGTTGGGGGGGCGCGAACGGCTACACCTTC
>TRBV20-1|TRBJ2-1|NA|TRBD2
CSARPPGLAAYNGQFF
TGCAGTGCTAGGCCTCCGGGACTAGCGGCATACAATGGGCAGTTCTTC
>TRBV7-8|TRBJ2-1|NA|TRBD2
CASSLVRGRALNEQFF
TGTGCCAGCAGCTTAGTACGCGGGAGGGCTTTGAATGAGCAGTTCTTC
>TRBV12-3/TRBV12-4|TRBJ2-3|NA|NA
CASSLGISTDMQYF
TGTGCCAGCAGTTTGGGAATTAGCACAGATATGCAATATTTT
>TRBV11-2|TRBJ2-1|NA|TRBD2
CASSLRAGVTYNEQFF
TGTGCCAGCAGCCTCCGAGCGGGAGTGACCTACAATGAGCAGTTCTTC
>TRBV4-2|TRBJ1-3|NA|NA
CASSQLGAVSGNTIYF
TGTGCCAGCAGCCAATTAGGGGCCGTCTCTGGAAACACCATATATTTT
>TRBV24-1|TRBJ2-1|NA|NA
CATKDLGMNEQFF
TGTGCCACCAAGGATCTGGGGATGAATGAGCAGTTCTTC
>TRBV20-1|TRBJ2-5|NA|NA
CSAERGNEQYF
TGCAGTGCTGAAAGGGGGAATGAGCAGTACTTC
>TRBV10-2|TRBJ2-2|NA|NA
CASSERGGGGATGELFF
TGCGCCAGCAGTGAGAGGGGGGGAGGAGGAGCCACCGGGGAGCTGTTTTTT
>TRBV12-3/TRBV12-4|TRBJ2-7|NA|NA
CASSLPPLGIDEQYF
TGTGCCAGCAGTCTTCCCCCCCTGGGTATCGACGAGCAGTACTTC
>TRBV7-6|TRBJ2-7|NA|NA
CASSLAGASSYNEQYF
TGTGCCAGCAGCTTAGCTGGGGCTAGCTCGTATAATGAGCAGTACTTC
>TRBV12-3/TRBV12-4|TRBJ1-5|NA|NA
CASRPGRGSNQPQHF
TGTGCCAGCAGACCAGGGCGTGGGAGCAATCAGCCCCAGCATTTT
>TRBV20-1|TRBJ2-3|NA|TRBD1
CSAQLHRGLTDTQYF
TGCAGTGCTCAACTTCACAGGGGGCTAACAGATACGCAGTATTTT
>TRBV10-2|TRBJ2-7|few|TRBD2
CASSEMGLAGVYEQYF
TGCGCCAGCAGTGAGATGGGACTAGCGGGAGTATACGAGCAGTACTTC
>TRBV6-2/TRBV6-3|TRBJ2-7|NA|TRBD1
CASTWDREIYEQYF
TGTGCCAGCACTTGGGACAGGGAAATCTACGAGCAGTACTTC
>TRBV12-3/TRBV12-4|TRBJ2-2|NA|NA
CASSFEEPGELFF
TGTGCCAGCAGTTTCGAAGAGCCCGGGGAGCTGTTTTTT
>TRBV10-2|TRBJ2-1|few|NA
CASLRGNGNEQFF
TGCGCCAGCCTCCGTGGGAACGGCAATGAGCAGTTCTTC
>TRBV11-2|TRBJ1-2|few|NA
CASSLWDYGYTF
TGTGCCAGCAGCTTATGGGATTATGGCTACACCTTC
>TRBV7-9|TRBJ2-1|NA|NA
CASSLFEEQFF
TGTGCCAGCAGCTTATTCGAAGAGCAGTTCTTC